The 11 T cell receptor beta chains in this list originate from one sample, sequenced in a study of T-cell reconstitution after alpha-beta-depleted transplantation in children. Unique molecular identifiers featured in how the TCRbeta library was prepared. TCRdb re-called the PCR reads with MiXCR, one entry per CDR3 protein. The profile shows some 200,000 distinct CDR3 sequences, more than 12% of them singletons. The input for sequencing was PBMCs from the stem cell graft donor, taken from the stem cell graft. These receptors were obtained from a human donor who donated a stem cell graft to a child with acute lymphoblastic leukemia.

This clonotype was recorded at least ten times. This chain links TRBV5-1 with TRBJ2-1; perhaps TRBD2 as D (5 bases). V was shortened by 5 bases and J by 8 bases, with 14 bases between the two germline ends. CDR1 is SGHRS and CDR2 is YFSETQ in the germline V gene. This CDR3 contains 13 residues. The CDR3 reads CASRAVLVDEQFF. For the CDR3, the DNA is TGCGCCAGCAGAGCGGTATTAGTCGATGAGCAGTTCTTC.

This clonotype showed up just a few times. The chain couples TRBV20-1 to TRBJ1-5; 10 bases are a match to TRBD1. This CDR3 region has 15 residues. Losses at the gene ends were 3 bases for V and 4 bases for J; bases not matched to a gene: 6. Germline V gene data show CDR1 as DFQATT and CDR2 as SNEGSKA (reference sequence). DNA for the CDR3: TGCAGTGCTAGTCCGCGGACAGGGGGGAATCAGCCCCAGCATTTT. Amino acid sequence: CSASPRTGGNQPQHF.

The sample holds many counts of this clonotype. This chain uses TRBV12-3 or TRBV12-4 with TRBJ1-1; 8 bases are shared with TRBD1. This CDR3 is 13 amino acids long. After removal of 6 bases from V and 4 bases from J, the junction contained 4 bases not matched to a gene. In nucleotides, the CDR3 is TGTGCCAGCAGCCGTACAGGGGGCACTGAAGCTTTCTTT. Translation: CASSRTGGTEAFF.

Many counts were recorded for this clonotype. The chain carries TRBV12-3 or TRBV12-4 and TRBJ2-2; no reliable D call. V dropped 5 bases and J dropped 2 bases, with 6 bases sitting between them. The CDR3 runs to 13 residues. Here the CDR3 reads CASSDPNTGELFF. The CDR3 region has the DNA TGTGCCAGCAGTGACCCCAACACCGGGGAGCTGTTTTTT.

Only a few counts were recorded for this clonotype. The chain has TRBV7-9 and TRBJ2-7, with TRBD1 as a possible D gene (6 bases). Trimming took 4 bases from V and 2 from J, leaving 12 bases between them. The CDR3 is 14 residues long. Germline V gene data show CDR1 as SEHNR and CDR2 as FQNEAQ (reference sequence). The CDR3 is CASSSRQAPYEQYF. The CDR3 nucleotides read TGTGCCAGCAGCTCCCGACAGGCACCCTACGAGCAGTACTTC.

V is TRBV5-1 and J is TRBJ2-1, with 9 positions matching TRBD2. CDR3 length equals 17 residues. Germline CDR1 SGHRS, CDR2 YFSETQ. V was clipped by 4 bases and J by 3 bases; unmatched bases: 11. As DNA, the CDR3 is TGCGCCAGCAGCGGCGGGGGGGGAAGCGGGGACTACAATGAGCAGTTCTTC. Its protein product is CASSGGGGSGDYNEQFF.

Many counts were recorded for this clonotype. The genes are TRBV7-2 and TRBJ2-3; the D is unclear. The CDR3 is made up of 15 amino acids. Deletions cut 3 bases from V and 3 bases from J, with 13 bases between. CDR1 and CDR2 (germline): SGHTA, FQGNSA. The CDR3 spells CASSLSVIETDTQYF. The CDR3 nucleotides read TGTGCCAGCAGCTTGTCAGTCATCGAGACAGATACGCAGTATTTT.

This clonotype occurred many times. The chain combines TRBV20-1 with TRBJ2-1; D is possibly TRBD2 (5 bases). Germline-derived CDR1 and CDR2 are DFQATT and SNEGSKA (reference sequence). Trimming pared 5 bases from V and 5 bases from J, leaving 19 bases between. This CDR3 is built from 15 residues. The CDR3 nucleotides read TGCAGTGCTTCTCCCACGGGGAAAACTCACAATGAGCAGTTCTTC. The encoded protein is CSASPTGKTHNEQFF.

V gene TRBV19 combines with J gene TRBJ1-2; D gene uncertain. Germline V gives CDR1 LNHDA, CDR2 SQIVND (reference sequence). V was trimmed by 1 base and J by 6 bases, leaving 12 bases between them. The CDR3 length is 14 residues. The CDR3 DNA sequence: TGTGCCAGTAGTATAGGAGGAGCGGGGAATGGCTACACCTTC. This codes for CASSIGGAGNGYTF.

Only a few counts were recorded for this clonotype. This chain connects TRBV7-2 to TRBJ1-5; D perhaps matches TRBD1 (5 bases). This CDR3 contains 15 residues. The V gene lost 6 bases and the J gene lost 5 bases, with 17 bases spanning the gap. In germline, CDR1 is SGHTA, CDR2 FQGNSA. This CDR3 is CASSQGGGVYQPQHF. CDR3 in DNA: TGTGCCAGCAGTCAAGGTGGAGGGGTCTATCAGCCCCAGCATTTT.

This clonotype was seen ten or more times. This chain connects TRBV28 to TRBJ1-1; D is uncertain. Trimming left V 6 bases short and J 3 bases short, with 5 bases between. This CDR3 region has 11 residues. Germline CDR1 reads MDHEN; CDR2 reads SYDVKM. The CDR3 DNA reads TGTGCCAGCAGGTCCTACACTGAAGCTTTCTTT. Amino acids: CASRSYTEAFF.